The present T cell receptor beta chain was sequenced within a study of human CD8 memory T cell subsets. A note on this clonotype: What it recognizes is unknown.

Study results and limitations: Between stem-like memory and precursor exhausted T cell repertoires, overlap was minimal.

UMI-labeled 5' RACE was used, and it produced the TCR beta libraries. TCRdb reprocessed the 5' RACE reads and keeps a single row for each CDR3 protein, giving no DNA. The sample table sets out 5,500 to 7,000 distinct CDR3 sequences. The CDR3 has 15 residues. Germline V gene lookup returns CDR1 MNHNY and CDR2 SVGAGI (reference sequence). The authors defined TPEX cells as CCR7+ PD-1+ TIGIT+ early memory CD8+ T cells carrying exhausted-like traits. For every subset, the RNA was derived from duplicate vials of more than 120,000 sorted CD8+ T cells. The receptor's source is a human donor in good health. The chain uses TRBV6-6 and TRBJ2-3; checking the TCRdb D call of TRBD1 is not possible without DNA. Sequenced sample: CD8+ T cells from PBMCs. The CDR3 sequence is CASSYFRGSTDTQYF.